The source of this T cell receptor (beta chain) is a study of human T cells and chemical hapten exposure. Study summary: Small pooled library volume differences chiefly drove per-sample TCR yield variation.

One entry per CDR3 protein results from TCRdb running MiXCR on the 5' RACE reads. This sample has some 150,000 distinct CDR3 sequences, with 4.1% found just once. Extraction of total RNA was performed on unfractionated whole blood. With 2 bases removed from V and 7 bases from J, the gap between germline ends came to 21 bases. Germline loops: CDR1 WSHSY, CDR2 SAAADI. The CDR3 contains 16 residues. In this sample, this clonotype turned up many times. The receptor was derived from a female donor in good health. The chain is built from TRBV10-2 and TRBJ2-7, with D possibly TRBD2 on 5 matching bases. CDR3 sequence (DNA): TGCGCCAGCAGTGAGAGAGAAGGAGGACTCGCCTGGGAGCAGTACTTC. Protein product: CASSEREGGLAWEQYF.